The T cell receptor (beta chain) under discussion was sequenced for a study of control samples from healthy donors and cancer patients. Assay: immunoSEQ multiplex PCR; the TCRdb copy retains only in-frame clones and omits some. This table holds fewer than 200,000 clones, roughly 95% found once. CDR1 and CDR2 from the germline V gene are GTSNPN and SVGIG (reference sequence). The V gene lost 3 bases and the J gene lost 0 bases, with 10 bases spanning the gap. The CDR3 totals 14 residues. The sample was blood. This TCR was sampled from a woman between 25 and 40 years old in good health. The chain combines TRBV30 with TRBJ2-3; D is possibly TRBD2 (5 bases). The CDR3 is CAWRDWTSTDTQYF. DNA of the CDR3: TGTGCCTGGAGGGACTGGACGAGCACAGATACGCAGTATTTT.